The source of this TCR beta chain is a study of T cell changes during pregnancy in multiple sclerosis (dated by TCRdb to the late 2010s). About the investigation overall: The study looked at changes in the T cell repertoire across pregnancy in women with multiple sclerosis.

Library preparation used the immunoSEQ multiplex PCR assay. Sourced from immuneACCESS, this table was stored by TCRdb with only in-frame sequences that have V and J called. A share of the clones is absent; for the studies checked, an unresolved V gene accounts for under half, and the remainder has no known explanation. The sample table shows approximately 18,000 clones, and 84% are seen once. The ten largest make up 9% to 10% of the sample. The CDR3 runs 17 amino acids, cysteine and phenylalanine included. Only the CDR3 DNA stays, 51 bases, in frame from base 1. CDR1 and CDR2 are read off the germline V gene (reference sequence) as MNHEY and SMNVEV. For this chain, trimming is 6 bases at the V end and 3 bases at the J end, and the number of junction bases without a gene match is 12. By sample share, this clone is medium-sized (0.01 to 0.1%). Its binding antigen is unknown. Base qualities are not recorded, but no much larger clone differs from it by a single base.

The rearranged chain carries TRBV27 and TRBJ2-2; 8 central bases correspond to TRBD1. The TCR originated in a female donor in good health, enrolled as a control in a pregnancy study. Sequenced material: CD8+ T cells from peripheral blood mononuclear cells, taken in the second trimester of pregnancy. The nucleotide sequence is TGTGCCAGCAGCTCGGTCCAGGGGGCGTGGGACACCGGGGAGCTGTTTTTT. Translation gives CASSSVQGAWDTGELFF.